This T cell receptor beta chain was sequenced for a study of blood T cells in healthy people across ages. The authors ran a second PCR of about 7 to 12 cycles using a sample-barcoded 5' primer and a J-beta primer mix. One entry per CDR3 protein, called by TCRdb with MiXCR from the 5' RACE reads. This sample has 1 million to 1.2 million distinct CDR3 sequences, with roughly two fifths found just once. Sequencing was performed on blood. This sequence was found in a man between 18 and 35 years old in good health.

CDR3 sequence (DNA): TGTGCCAGCAGTCTAACAGGGAGAGAAGAGCAGTTCTTC. Its protein is CASSLTGREEQFF. The J gene is TRBJ2-1, the V gene TRBV25-1; D is perhaps TRBD1 (6 bases). CDR3 length: 13 amino acids. CDR1 MGHDK and CDR2 SYGVNS come from the germline V gene. V shed 5 bases and J shed 10 bases, with 15 bases lying between them.